This TCR beta chain originates from a study of T-cell reconstitution after alpha-beta-depleted transplantation in children. Germline values: CDR1 SEHNR, CDR2 FQNEAQ (reference sequence). V shed 5 bases and J shed 1 base, with 14 bases lying between them. This CDR3 is built from 15 residues. The sample holds a few counts of this clonotype. Antigen specificity is unknown. Study-wide findings and caveats: Several hundred expanded graft clones reportedly supplied alpha-beta T cells about two months after transplant. Diversity and T-cell counts at one year after transplant derived mostly from new T cells. Elevated TCRbeta diversity at day 60 was traced, in some patients, to surviving recipient T cells and thymic progenitors.

Unique molecular identifiers tagged the TCRbeta library. TCRdb ran MiXCR on the PCR reads and lists one entry per CDR3 protein. The data contain 150,000 to 200,000 distinct CDR3 sequences, 5.5% to 7% of them singletons. This receptor was identified in a girl under three years old with combined immunodeficiency, due to receive a stem cell transplant. V usage is TRBV7-9 and J usage is TRBJ1-1; D is ambiguous. The sample consisted of PBMCs, taken before TCRalphabeta/CD19-depleted stem cell transplant. CDR3 nucleotides: TGTGCCAGCAGCCCCCGGCCCACTAGGAACACTGAAGCTTTCTTT. Translated: CASSPRPTRNTEAFF.